The clone carrying this T cell receptor beta chain was seen a single time. As yet, its antigen is unknown. After removal of 4 bases from V and 8 bases from J, the junction contained 16 bases not matched to a gene. The germline CDR1 and CDR2 sequences are SEHNR and FQNEAQ (reference sequence). This CDR3 has 19 residues. The data derive from a study of CD8 T cells in Susac syndrome. Regarding the study as a whole: The authors acknowledged that the study's TCR sequencing and HLA analysis involved relatively few individuals.

RNA was extracted with the RNeasy kit, and a quantity of about 0.45 to 1 ug was reverse transcribed using random hexamers. The method of amplification for TCR beta CDR3 was immunoSEQ multiplex PCR, covering 54 Vbeta and 13 Jbeta. TCRdb ran MiXCR on the immunoSEQ multiplex PCR reads and lists one entry per CDR3 protein. The sample has 27,000 or so distinct CDR3 sequences, 94% seen once. This TCR came from a human donor in good health. Sample: CD8+ T cells from PBMCs. The chain combines TRBV7-9 with TRBJ2-1; TRBD2 matches 14 bases. In nucleotides, the CDR3 is TGTGCCAGCAGCTCCAGAATAAGACTAGCGGGGGGGCCTTTCCATGAGCAGTTCTTC. Translating gives CASSSRIRLAGGPFHEQFF.